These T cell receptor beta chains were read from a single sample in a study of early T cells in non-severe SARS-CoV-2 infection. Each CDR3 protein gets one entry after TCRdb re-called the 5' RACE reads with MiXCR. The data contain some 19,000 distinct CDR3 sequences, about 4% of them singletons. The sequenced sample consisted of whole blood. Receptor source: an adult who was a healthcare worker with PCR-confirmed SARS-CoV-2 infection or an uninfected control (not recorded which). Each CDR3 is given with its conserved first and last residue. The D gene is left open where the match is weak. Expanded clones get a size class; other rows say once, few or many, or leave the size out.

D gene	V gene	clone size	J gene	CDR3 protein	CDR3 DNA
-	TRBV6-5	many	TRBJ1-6	CASSYKHRDSPLHF	TGTGCCAGCAGTTATAAACACAGGGATTCACCCCTCCACTTT
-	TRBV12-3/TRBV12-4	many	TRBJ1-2	CASTPEGLSYTF	TGTGCCAGCACCCCTGAGGGGTTAAGCTACACCTTC
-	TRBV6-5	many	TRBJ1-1	CASTPRGRNTEAFF	TGTGCCAGCACCCCGAGGGGGAGGAACACTGAAGCTTTCTTT
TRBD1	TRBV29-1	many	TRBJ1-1	CSVESGTGAGTEAFF	TGCAGCGTTGAAAGCGGGACAGGGGCGGGGACTGAAGCTTTCTTT
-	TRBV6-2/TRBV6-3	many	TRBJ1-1	CASQATRVKTEAFF	TGTGCCAGCCAGGCCACAAGGGTGAAAACTGAAGCTTTCTTT
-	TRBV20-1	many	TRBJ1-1	CSAREDTEAFF	TGCAGTGCTAGAGAGGACACTGAAGCTTTCTTT
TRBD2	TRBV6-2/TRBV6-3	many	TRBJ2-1	CASSYWARTSGTYNEQFF	TGTGCCAGCAGTTACTGGGCTAGGACTAGCGGAACCTACAATGAGCAGTTCTTC
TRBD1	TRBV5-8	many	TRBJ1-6	CASSLVSGGSSPLHF	TGTGCCAGCAGCTTGGTCTCAGGGGGCAGTTCACCCCTCCACTTT
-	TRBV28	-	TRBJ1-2	CASALGPRYGYTF	TGTGCCAGTGCGTTGGGGCCACGCTATGGCTACACCTTC
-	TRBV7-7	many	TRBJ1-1	CASSLRTDTEAFF	TGTGCCAGCAGCTTACGCACTGACACTGAAGCTTTCTTT
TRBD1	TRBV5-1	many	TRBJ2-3	CASSFERDSFTDTQYF	TGCGCCAGCAGCTTCGAACGGGACAGCTTCACAGATACGCAGTATTTT
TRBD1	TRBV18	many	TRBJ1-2	CASSPSRGDYGYTF	TGTGCCAGCTCACCGTCCAGGGGGGACTATGGCTACACCTTC
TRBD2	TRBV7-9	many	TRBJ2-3	CASSPREGTITDTQYF	TGTGCCAGCAGCCCTAGGGAGGGGACTATAACAGATACGCAGTATTTT
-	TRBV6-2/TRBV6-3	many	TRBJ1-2	CASSSPGQRNYGYTF	TGTGCCAGCAGTTCCCCGGGCCAGAGGAACTATGGCTACACCTTC
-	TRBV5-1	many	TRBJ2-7	CASSSGGGAYEQYF	TGCGCCAGCAGCTCGGGGGGCGGCGCCTACGAGCAGTACTTC
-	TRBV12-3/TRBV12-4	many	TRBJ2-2	CASSFGHSNTGELFF	TGTGCCAGCAGTTTCGGGCACTCGAACACCGGGGAGCTGTTTTTT
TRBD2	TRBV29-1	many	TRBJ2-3	CSFRLAGNTQYF	TGCAGCTTTCGACTAGCGGGGAATACGCAGTATTTT
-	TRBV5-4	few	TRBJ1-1	CASSPGTRQYTEAFF	TGTGCCAGCAGCCCGGGTACGAGGCAGTACACTGAAGCTTTCTTT
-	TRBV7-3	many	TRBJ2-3	CASSSRRGSTDTQYF	TGTGCCAGCAGCTCCAGGAGGGGGAGCACAGATACGCAGTATTTT
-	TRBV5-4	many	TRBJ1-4	CASSSRGEKLFF	TGTGCCAGCAGCTCAAGGGGAGAAAAACTGTTTTTT
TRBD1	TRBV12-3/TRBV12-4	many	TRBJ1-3	CASSLDGTGGISGNTIYF	TGTGCCAGCAGTTTGGACGGGACAGGGGGTATCTCTGGAAACACCATATATTTT
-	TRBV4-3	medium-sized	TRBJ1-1	CASSQLGGGGAEAFF	TGCGCCAGCAGCCAACTAGGGGGTGGGGGCGCTGAAGCTTTCTTT
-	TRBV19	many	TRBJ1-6	CASNLQGESPLHF	TGTGCCAGTAATCTGCAGGGAGAATCACCCCTCCACTTT
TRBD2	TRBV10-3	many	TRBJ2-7	CAISTSGADYEQYF	TGTGCCATCAGCACTAGCGGAGCCGACTACGAGCAGTACTTC
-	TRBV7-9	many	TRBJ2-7	CASSLEVSYEQYF	TGTGCCAGCAGCTTGGAAGTCTCCTACGAGCAGTACTTC
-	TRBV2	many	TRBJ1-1	CASSEHRVMNTEAFF	TGTGCCAGCAGTGAGCACCGGGTCATGAACACTGAAGCTTTCTTT
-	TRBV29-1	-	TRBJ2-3	CSVGEDTQYF	TGCAGCGTTGGGGAAGATACGCAGTATTTT
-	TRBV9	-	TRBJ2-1	CASSVVGVTNEQFF	TGTGCCAGCAGCGTAGTCGGGGTAACTAATGAGCAGTTCTTC
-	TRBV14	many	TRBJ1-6	CASSFRSRNSPLHF	TGTGCCAGCAGCTTTCGGTCGCGCAATTCACCCCTCCACTTT
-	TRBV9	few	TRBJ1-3	CASSGAGGRNTIYF	TGTGCCAGCAGCGGAGCCGGGGGGCGAAACACCATATATTTT
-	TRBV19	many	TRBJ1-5	CASSISGTRRGQPQHF	TGTGCCAGTAGTATTTCGGGGACTCGACGGGGTCAGCCCCAGCATTTT
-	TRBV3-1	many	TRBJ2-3	CASSHGGQGDTQYF	TGTGCCAGCAGCCACGGGGGCCAGGGAGATACGCAGTATTTT
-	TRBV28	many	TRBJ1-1	CASGTPPNTEAFF	TGTGCCAGCGGGACACCTCCTAACACTGAAGCTTTCTTT
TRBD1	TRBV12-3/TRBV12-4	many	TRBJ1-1	CASSPQTSQGADTEAFF	TGTGCCAGCAGTCCCCAGACTTCACAGGGGGCGGACACTGAAGCTTTCTTT
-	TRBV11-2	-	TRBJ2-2	CASSLVSGDTGELFF	TGTGCCAGCAGCTTAGTTTCCGGAGACACCGGGGAGCTGTTTTTT
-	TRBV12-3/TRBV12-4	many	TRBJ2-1	CASRGYAGAGNEQFF	TGTGCCAGCAGGGGGTACGCGGGGGCCGGCAATGAGCAGTTCTTC
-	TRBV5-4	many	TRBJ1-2	CASSSGTGPYGYTF	TGTGCCAGCAGCTCCGGCACAGGGCCCTATGGCTACACCTTC
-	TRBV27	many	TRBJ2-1	CATSDAKGEQFF	TGTGCCACCTCCGACGCCAAGGGTGAGCAGTTCTTC
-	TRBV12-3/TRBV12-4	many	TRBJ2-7	CASSPPGGLSYEQYF	TGTGCCAGCAGCCCTCCTGGGGGGCTCTCCTACGAGCAGTACTTC
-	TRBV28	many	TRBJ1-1	CATQGPATPNTEAFF	TGTGCCACCCAGGGGCCCGCGACGCCGAACACTGAAGCTTTCTTT
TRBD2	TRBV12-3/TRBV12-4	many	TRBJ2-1	CASSVTSGGHHRQFF	TGTGCCAGCAGTGTCACTAGCGGGGGTCACCATCGGCAGTTCTTC
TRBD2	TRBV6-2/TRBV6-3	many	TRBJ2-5	CASSYGTTVETQYF	TGTGCCAGCAGTTACGGGACTACAGTAGAGACCCAGTACTTC
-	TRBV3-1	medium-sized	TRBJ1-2	CASSQDRGTYDYGYTF	TGTGCCAGCAGCCAAGATAGAGGGACCTACGACTATGGCTACACCTTC
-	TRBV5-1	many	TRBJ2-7	CASSGLSEQYF	TGCGCCAGCAGCGGATTGAGCGAGCAGTACTTC
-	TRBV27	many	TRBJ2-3	CASSLSKPSGTDTQYF	TGTGCCAGCAGTTTATCGAAGCCTAGCGGCACAGATACGCAGTATTTT
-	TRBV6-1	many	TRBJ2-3	CASSIRTYDGQYF	TGTGCCAGCAGTATCCGGACATACGATGGGCAGTATTTT
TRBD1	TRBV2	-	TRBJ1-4	CASHGGTVREKLFF	TGTGCCAGCCATGGGGGGACAGTCCGTGAAAAACTGTTTTTT
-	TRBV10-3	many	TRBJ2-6	CAVAGAGANVLTF	TGTGCCGTCGCAGGGGCTGGGGCCAACGTCCTGACTTTC
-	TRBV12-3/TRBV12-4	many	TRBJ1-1	CASSLRGAEAFF	TGTGCCAGCAGTTTGAGGGGAGCTGAAGCTTTCTTT
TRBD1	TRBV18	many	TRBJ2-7	CASSDNPGQRYEQYF	TGTGCCAGCTCGGACAATCCGGGACAGAGATACGAGCAGTACTTC